This TCR beta chain emerged from a study of T cells expressing NK-cell markers. The germline gives CDR1 SQVTM, CDR2 ANQGSEA. The CDR3 sequence is 12 residues long. With the 5' RACE reads reprocessed, TCRdb shows one record per CDR3 protein and no DNA. The sample has 450,000 to 600,000 distinct CDR3 sequences. This chain joins TRBV29-1 and TRBJ2-5. The specimen was blood T cells: a sorted CD56 or NKG2C T cell subset, CD4+ or CD8+ T cells, or bulk PBMC T cells (not recorded which). This receptor was taken from a man younger than 35 in good health. CDR3 residues: CSVDLGLATQYF.